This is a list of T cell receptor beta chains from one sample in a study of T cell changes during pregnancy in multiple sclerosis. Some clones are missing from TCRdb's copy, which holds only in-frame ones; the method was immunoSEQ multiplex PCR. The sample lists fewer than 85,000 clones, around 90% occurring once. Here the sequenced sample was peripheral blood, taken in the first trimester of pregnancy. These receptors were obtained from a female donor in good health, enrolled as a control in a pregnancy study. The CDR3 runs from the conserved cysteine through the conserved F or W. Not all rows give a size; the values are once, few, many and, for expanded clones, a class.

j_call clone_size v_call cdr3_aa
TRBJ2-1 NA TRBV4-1 CASSPRDSRGRLIGGNEQFF
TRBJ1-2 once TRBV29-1 CSVEGEGRGGVYTF
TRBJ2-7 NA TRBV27 CASRATGDRISYEQYF
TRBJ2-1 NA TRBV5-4 CASSPGGYNEQFF
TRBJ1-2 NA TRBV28 CASSFPDYGYTF
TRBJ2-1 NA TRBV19 CASGYSGSNEQFF
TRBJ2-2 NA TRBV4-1 CASSQPGDPLSGELFF
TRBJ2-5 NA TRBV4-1 CASSQESGSIRETQYF
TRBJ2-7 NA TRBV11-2 CASSYGTSGKYEQYF
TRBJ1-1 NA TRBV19 CASSLRDRGNTEAFF
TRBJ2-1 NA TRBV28 CASSLWGPNFNEQFF
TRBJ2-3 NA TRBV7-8 CASSFGGRSDTQYF
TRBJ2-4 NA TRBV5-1 CASSLISRLNIQYF
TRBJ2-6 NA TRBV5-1 CASSLRAGGPGANVLTF
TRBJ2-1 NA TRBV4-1 CASSPAVLSTYNEQFF
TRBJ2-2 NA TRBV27 CASSLLAGGRANTGELFF
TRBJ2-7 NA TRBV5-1 CASSLVLDHEQYF
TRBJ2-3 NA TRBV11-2 CASSARTSGGGEDTQYF
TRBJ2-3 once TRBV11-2 CASSLGGATDTQYF
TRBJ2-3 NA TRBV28 CASSLNSGRTDTQYF
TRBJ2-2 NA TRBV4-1 CASASEPNTGELFF
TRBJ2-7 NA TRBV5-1 CASSSTGGTYEQYF
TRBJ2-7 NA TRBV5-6 CASSSKIRRGNYEQYF
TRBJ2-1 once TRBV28 CASSLGGVSEQFF
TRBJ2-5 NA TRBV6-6 CASSLQGVEETQYF
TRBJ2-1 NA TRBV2 CASTYPSGSSYNEQFF
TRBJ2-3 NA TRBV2 CASRARTGEADTQYF
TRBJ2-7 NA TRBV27 CASSLTPGGNEQYF
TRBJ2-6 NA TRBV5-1 CASSFGAVYSSGANVLTF
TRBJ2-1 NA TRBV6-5 CASSLANEQFF
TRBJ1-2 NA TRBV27 CASSYQTGSLYGYTF
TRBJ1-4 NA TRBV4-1 CASSQLGDEKLFF
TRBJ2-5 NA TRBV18 CASSQPGTLQETQYF
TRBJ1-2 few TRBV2 CASSERGRYGYTF
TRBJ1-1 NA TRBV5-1 CASRFAENTEAFF
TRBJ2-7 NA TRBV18 CASSPGLAGGNYEQYF
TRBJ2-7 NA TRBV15 CATSRDPGGENEQYF
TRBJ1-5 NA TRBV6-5 CATEPTGRGDQPQHF
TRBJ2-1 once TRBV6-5 CASRRTFNNEQFF
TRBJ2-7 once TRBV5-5 CASSAGQGPYEQYF
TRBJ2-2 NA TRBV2 CASSVLVPGGSGELFF
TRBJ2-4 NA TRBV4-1 CASSQPGTRGAKNIQYF
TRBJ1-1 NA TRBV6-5 CASTADYHTEAFF
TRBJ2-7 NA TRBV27 CASSFLITTGEKRYGSSYEQYF
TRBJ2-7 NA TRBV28 CASSNSGGTYEQYF
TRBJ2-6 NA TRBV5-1 CASSSQTGGGSGANVLTF
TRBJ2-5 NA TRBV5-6 CASSSGQGRETQYF
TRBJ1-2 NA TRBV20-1 CSAAYGYTF
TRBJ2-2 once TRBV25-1 CASTSPRDTGELFF
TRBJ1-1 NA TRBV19 CASISPGTGTEAFF
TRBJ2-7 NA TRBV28 CASSLTSSEQYF
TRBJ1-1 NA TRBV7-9 CASSLQGANTEAFF
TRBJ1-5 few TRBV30 CAWSVYGGTYQPQHF
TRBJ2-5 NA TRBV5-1 CASSRGQGGYQETQYF
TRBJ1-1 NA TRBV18 CASSPFFDTEAFF
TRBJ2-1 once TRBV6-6 CASSLSGSYNEQFF
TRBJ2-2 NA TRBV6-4 CASSDSETGDTGELFF